This T cell receptor beta chain was recovered during a study of T-cell memory formation after mild COVID-19. Regarding the study as a whole: Some SARS-CoV-2-responding clones were already detected in memory before infection.

This clonotype was recorded many times. The target antigen is unknown. TCRdb processed the 5' RACE reads anew with MiXCR; each CDR3 protein has one entry. The table records about 7,000 distinct CDR3 sequences, roughly 30% of them present only once. J was trimmed by 2 bases and V by 6 bases; bases with no gene match: 10. From germline, CDR1 is SGHTA and CDR2 FQGNSA. CDR3 size: 15 residues. Sequenced material: PBMCs or a T cell subset sorted from them (not recorded which). The TCR was taken from an adult woman who had mild COVID-19 (a few samples of this study predate the infection). Cell type and time point are not known. This rearrangement joins TRBV7-2 to TRBJ2-7; 7 bases are shared with TRBD1. Here the CDR3 reads CASRSTGTDAYEQYF. Here the CDR3 DNA reads TGTGCCAGCAGGTCTACCGGGACAGACGCCTACGAGCAGTACTTC. Using reference TRBV7-2 and TRBJ2-7 for the parts outside the CDR3, the full variable domain is GAGVSQSPSNKVTEKGKDVELRCDPISGHTALYWYRQSLGQGLEFLIYFQGNSAPDKSGLPSDRFSAERTGGSVSTLTIQRTQQEDSAVYLCASRSTGTDAYEQYFGPGTRLTVT.